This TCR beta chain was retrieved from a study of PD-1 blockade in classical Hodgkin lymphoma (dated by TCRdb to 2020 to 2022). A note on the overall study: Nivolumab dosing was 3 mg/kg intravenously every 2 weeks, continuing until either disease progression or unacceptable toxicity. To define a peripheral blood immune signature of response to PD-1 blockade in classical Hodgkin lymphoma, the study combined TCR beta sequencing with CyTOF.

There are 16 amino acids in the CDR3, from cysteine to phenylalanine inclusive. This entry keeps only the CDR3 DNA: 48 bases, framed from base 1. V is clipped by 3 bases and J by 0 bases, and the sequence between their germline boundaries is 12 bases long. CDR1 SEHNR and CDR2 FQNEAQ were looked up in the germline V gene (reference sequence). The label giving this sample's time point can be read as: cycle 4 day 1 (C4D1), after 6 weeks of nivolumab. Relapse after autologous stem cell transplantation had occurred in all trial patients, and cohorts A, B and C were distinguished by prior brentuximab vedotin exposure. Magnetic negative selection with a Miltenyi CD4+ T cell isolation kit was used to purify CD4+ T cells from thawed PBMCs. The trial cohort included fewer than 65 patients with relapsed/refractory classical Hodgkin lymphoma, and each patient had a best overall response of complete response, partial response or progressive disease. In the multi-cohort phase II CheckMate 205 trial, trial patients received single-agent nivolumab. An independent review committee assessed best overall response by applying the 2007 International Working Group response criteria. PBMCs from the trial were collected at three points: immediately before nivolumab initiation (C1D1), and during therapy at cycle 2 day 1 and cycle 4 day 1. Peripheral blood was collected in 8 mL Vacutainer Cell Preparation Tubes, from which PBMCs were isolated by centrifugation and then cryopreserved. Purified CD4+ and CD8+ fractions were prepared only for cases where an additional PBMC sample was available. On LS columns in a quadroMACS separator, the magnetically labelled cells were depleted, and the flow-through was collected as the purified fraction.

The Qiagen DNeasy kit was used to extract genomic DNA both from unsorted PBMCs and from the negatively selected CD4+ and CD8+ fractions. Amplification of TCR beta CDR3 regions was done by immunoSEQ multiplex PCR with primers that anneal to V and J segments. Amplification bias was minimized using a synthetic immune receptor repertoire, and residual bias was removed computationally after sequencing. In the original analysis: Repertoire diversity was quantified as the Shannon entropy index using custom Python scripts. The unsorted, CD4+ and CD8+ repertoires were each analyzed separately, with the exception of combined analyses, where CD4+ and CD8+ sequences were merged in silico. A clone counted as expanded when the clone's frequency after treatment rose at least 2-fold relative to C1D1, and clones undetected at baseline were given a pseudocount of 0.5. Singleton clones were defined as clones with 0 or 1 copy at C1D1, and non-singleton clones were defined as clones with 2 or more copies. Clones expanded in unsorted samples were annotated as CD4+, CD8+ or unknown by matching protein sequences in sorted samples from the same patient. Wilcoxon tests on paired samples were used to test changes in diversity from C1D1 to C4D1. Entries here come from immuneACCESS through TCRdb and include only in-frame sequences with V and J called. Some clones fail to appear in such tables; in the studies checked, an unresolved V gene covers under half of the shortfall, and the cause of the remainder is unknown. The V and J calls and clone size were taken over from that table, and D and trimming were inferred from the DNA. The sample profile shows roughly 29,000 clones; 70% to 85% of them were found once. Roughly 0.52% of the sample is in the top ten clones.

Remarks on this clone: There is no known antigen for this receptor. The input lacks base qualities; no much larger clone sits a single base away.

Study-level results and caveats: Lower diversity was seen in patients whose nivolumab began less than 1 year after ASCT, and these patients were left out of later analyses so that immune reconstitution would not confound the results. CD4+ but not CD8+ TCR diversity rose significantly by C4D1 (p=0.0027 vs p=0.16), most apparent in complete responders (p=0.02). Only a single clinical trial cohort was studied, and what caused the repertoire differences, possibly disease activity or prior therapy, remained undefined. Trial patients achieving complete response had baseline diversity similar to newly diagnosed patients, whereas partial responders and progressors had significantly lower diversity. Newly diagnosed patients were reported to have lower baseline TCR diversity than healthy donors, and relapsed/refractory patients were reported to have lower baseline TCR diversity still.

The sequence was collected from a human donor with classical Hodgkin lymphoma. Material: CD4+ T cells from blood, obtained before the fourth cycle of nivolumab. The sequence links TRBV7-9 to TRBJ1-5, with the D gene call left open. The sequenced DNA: TGTGCCAGCAGCTTTGGTGGCGCCGATAGCAATCAGCCCCAGCATTTT. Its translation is CASSFGGADSNQPQHF.